These 23 T cell receptor beta chains were sequenced from one sample in a study of T cells after somatic rescue of genetic block. Measured with immunoSEQ multiplex PCR; TCRdb has only the in-frame clones, and not every one. Among 100,000 to 120,000 clones listed, 90% to 95% were seen once. The sequenced sample was peripheral blood mononuclear cells (PBMCs). The receptors were gathered from a woman aged 18-35 years.

The chain links TRBV7-2 to TRBJ2-2; the D gene could be TRBD1 or TRBD2 (6 bases each). V was cut by 4 bases and J by 6 bases, with 9 bases left in between. The CDR3 spans 13 residues. Germline assignment: CDR1 SGHTA and CDR2 FQGNSA. The CDR3: CASSSRGPGELFF. CDR3 in DNA: TGTGCCAGCAGCTCCCGGGGGCCCGGGGAGCTGTTTTTT.

V gene TRBV9 combines with J gene TRBJ2-5; 8 bases are a match to TRBD2. Germline V gives CDR1 SGDLS, CDR2 YYNGEE. The junction had 10 bases not matched to a gene; V was cut back by 0 bases and J by 3 bases. The CDR3 totals 17 residues. In nucleotides, the CDR3 is TGTGCCAGCAGCGTAGATCCAGCGGGGGTTCTTAAAGAGACCCAGTACTTC. Its protein product is CASSVDPAGVLKETQYF.

This chain joins TRBV4-3 and TRBJ1-2, with 8 nucleotides matching TRBD1. Unmatched junction bases numbered 7, after V lost 0 bases and J lost 4 bases. Germline CDR1 reads LGHNA; CDR2 reads YSLEER. CDR3 size: 16 residues. As DNA, the CDR3 is TGCGCCAGCAGCCAAGAAGACAGGGGTAGGGGCTATGGCTACACCTTC. It yields the protein CASSQEDRGRGYGYTF.

The V and J genes are TRBV2 and TRBJ1-1; D is unresolved. The germline CDR1 and CDR2 sequences are SNHLY and FYNNEI. The CDR3 has 14 amino acids. V dropped 1 base and J dropped 4 bases, with 10 bases sitting between them. This CDR3 reads CASSEEGPSTEAFF. CDR3 bases: TGTGCCAGCAGTGAAGAGGGCCCCAGCACTGAAGCTTTCTTT.

The chain employs TRBV30 and TRBJ2-5; D is uncertain. This CDR3 region has 12 residues. Per germline, CDR1 GTSNPN and CDR2 SVGIG (reference sequence). CDR3 bases: TGTGTCTTGGACGAGCCCAGTGGGACCCAGTACTTC. Protein: CVLDEPSGTQYF.

CDR3 nucleotide sequence: TGTGCCAGCAGTTACGGGAGTAGCACAGATACGCAGTATTTT. This encodes CASSYGSSTDTQYF. This chain links TRBV6-5 with TRBJ2-3, with D perhaps matching TRBD2 (5 bases). Germline CDR1 MNHEY, CDR2 SVGAGI. The CDR3 has 14 amino acids. V was shortened by 2 bases and J by 0 bases, with 6 bases between the two germline ends.

The chain recombines TRBV11-2 with TRBJ1-3; TRBD1 matches at 8 bases. V lost 0 bases, J lost 0 bases, and 4 bases stayed unmatched. The germline gives CDR1 SGHAT, CDR2 FQNNGV. There are 17 residues in the CDR3. In DNA form, the CDR3 reads TGTGCCAGCAGCTTAGAAGGGGACAGGTTCTCTGGAAACACCATATATTTT. It codes for CASSLEGDRFSGNTIYF.

CDR3 in amino acids: CASGLTGNTNYGYTF. The DNA of the CDR3 is TGTGCCAGTGGCCTGACAGGGAATACTAACTATGGCTACACCTTC. This chain links TRBV19 with TRBJ1-2, with 7 bases that match TRBD1. Germline V gene lookup returns CDR1 LNHDA and CDR2 SQIVND (reference sequence). The CDR3 covers 15 residues. Unmatched junction bases numbered 9, after V lost 8 bases and J lost 0 bases. The complete variable domain, with remaining parts taken from reference TRBV19 and TRBJ1-2, reads DGGITQSPKYLFRKEGQNVTLSCEQNLNHDAMYWYRQDPGQGLRLIYYSQIVNDFQKGDIAEGYSVSREKKESFPLTVTSAQKNPTAFYLCASGLTGNTNYGYTFGSGTRLTVV.

This clone was observed once. The V call is TRBV5-1, the J call TRBJ2-5; 10 positions match TRBD2. Germline CDR1 reads SGHRS; CDR2 reads YFSETQ. V dropped 1 base and J dropped 4; count of bases not matched to a gene: 4. CDR3 length: 15 residues. In DNA, the CDR3 is TGCGCCAGCAGCTTGACTAGCGGGGTAATAGAGACCCAGTACTTC. The encoded protein is CASSLTSGVIETQYF. Drawing the rest from reference TRBV5-1 and TRBJ2-5, the complete variable domain is KAGVTQTPRYLIKTRGQQVTLSCSPISGHRSVSWYQQTPGQGLQFLFEYFSETQRNKGNFPGRFSGRQFSNSRSEMNVSTLELGDSALYLCASSLTSGVIETQYFGPGTRLLVL.

The genes are TRBV7-8 and TRBJ1-1; a possible D gene is TRBD1 (6 bases). In germline, CDR1 is SGHVS, CDR2 FQNEAQ. The CDR3 loop spans 14 amino acids. V was clipped by 5 bases and J by 6 bases, with 16 bases between them. As DNA, the CDR3 is TGTGCCAGCAGCCTAGACCCGGACAGCCCTGAAGCTTTCTTT. It codes for CASSLDPDSPEAFF.

This sequence joins TRBV15 and TRBJ2-7; D not certain. Germline assignment: CDR1 LNHNV and CDR2 YYDKDF (reference sequence). The CDR3 is 13 residues long. Trimming removed 6 bases at V and 3 bases at J, with 12 bases between. This CDR3 reads CATSLAASYEQYF. The CDR3 bases are TGTGCCACCAGTTTGGCAGCGAGCTACGAGCAGTACTTC. Full variable domain (remainder filled in from reference TRBV15 and TRBJ2-7): DAMVIQNPRYQVTQFGKPVTLSCSQTLNHNVMYWYQQKSSQAPKLLFHYYDKDFNNEADTPDNFQSRRPNTSFCFLDIRSPGLGDTAMYLCATSLAASYEQYFGPGTRLTVT.

The chain uses TRBV6-1 and TRBJ1-1, with TRBD1 matching over 9 bases. With V trimmed by 2 bases and J by 4 bases, 8 bases remained unmatched. The CDR3 loop spans 16 amino acids. Germline V gene data show CDR1 as MNHNS and CDR2 as SASEGT. Here the CDR3 reads CASSEFTGGLGTEAFF. The CDR3 DNA reads TGTGCCAGCAGTGAATTTACAGGGGGCCTGGGCACTGAAGCTTTCTTT.

The gene calls are TRBV7-2 and TRBJ1-2, with 8 bases that match TRBD1. Germline CDR1 reads SGHTA; CDR2 reads FQGNSA. The CDR3 runs to 14 residues. V lost 3 bases and J lost 5; bases outside the gene matches: 5. The CDR3 region has the DNA TGTGCCAGCAGCTTTAGGGACAGGACTTATGGCTACACCTTC. Protein sequence: CASSFRDRTYGYTF.

V usage is TRBV28 and J usage is TRBJ2-3, with D uncertain. The germline V and J ends were trimmed by 6 bases and 9 bases, with 16 bases remaining between them. Germline values: CDR1 MDHEN, CDR2 SYDVKM. The CDR3 is 13 amino acids. The CDR3 DNA reads TGTGCCAGCAGCACCAACACCCCCGCGACGCAGTATTTT. Protein: CASSTNTPATQYF. The full variable domain, its missing parts supplied by reference TRBV28 and TRBJ2-3, is DVKVTQSSRYLVKRTGEKVFLECVQDMDHENMFWYRQDPGLGLRLIYFSYDVKMKEKGDIPEGYSVSREKKERFSLILESASTNQTSMYLCASSTNTPATQYFGPGTRLTVL.

The gene calls are TRBV2 and TRBJ2-7; TRBD2 aligns across 13 bases. The CDR3 runs 15 residues. CDR1 is SNHLY and CDR2 is FYNNEI in the germline V gene. The V and J ends lost 1 base and 6 bases, in that order; junction bases with no gene match: 3. The CDR3 protein is CASSEVRLAGGEQYF. DNA of the CDR3: TGTGCCAGCAGTGAAGTTAGACTAGCGGGGGGCGAGCAGTACTTC.

V gene TRBV6-1 combines with J gene TRBJ1-6; possibly TRBD1 for D (6 bases). This CDR3 region has 15 residues. Trimming shortened V by 1 base and J by 6 bases, and 10 bases separated the two germline ends. The germline V gene has CDR1 MNHNS and CDR2 SASEGT. The CDR3 is CASSEGNRVNSPLHF. CDR3 in DNA: TGTGCCAGCAGTGAAGGGAACAGGGTTAATTCACCCCTCCACTTT.

This chain connects TRBV10-3 to TRBJ1-2; D remains unclear. The CDR3 totals 15 residues. V lost 4 bases and J lost 2, with 14 bases in between. Germline V gene lookup returns CDR1 ENHRY and CDR2 SYGVKD. The CDR3 is CAISAASTGNYGYTF. As DNA, the CDR3 is TGTGCCATCAGTGCCGCCTCGACGGGGAACTATGGCTACACCTTC.

V usage is TRBV9 and J usage is TRBJ1-1; no definite D call. Trimming took 1 base from V and 1 from J, leaving 5 bases between them. This CDR3 has 13 amino acids. Germline V gene data show CDR1 as SGDLS and CDR2 as YYNGEE. This CDR3 reads CASSVTGNTEAFF. The DNA for the CDR3 is TGTGCCAGCAGCGTAACGGGGAACACTGAAGCTTTCTTT.

This chain connects TRBV27 to TRBJ1-3; D perhaps matches TRBD1 (5 bases). The germline gives CDR1 MNHEY, CDR2 SMNVEV (reference sequence). The CDR3 runs 14 residues. V was pared by 2 bases and J by 4 bases, with 9 bases between. The CDR3 loop reads CASSLGGAGNTIYF. The CDR3 coding sequence is TGTGCCAGCAGTTTAGGGGGAGCGGGAAACACCATATATTTT.

The J gene is TRBJ1-2, the V gene TRBV5-6; D not resolved. Trimming took 0 bases from V and 2 from J, leaving 5 bases between them. Per germline, CDR1 SGHDT and CDR2 YYEEEE. CDR3 length: 13 amino acids. CDR3: CASSLAGNYGYTF. The CDR3 region has the DNA TGTGCCAGCAGCTTGGCGGGAAACTATGGCTACACCTTC.

The rearrangement joins TRBV7-6 to TRBJ1-1; tentatively, D is TRBD1 (5 bases). There are 14 residues in the CDR3. Germline values: CDR1 SGHVS, CDR2 FNYEAQ. Trimming cost V 1 base and J 0 bases, with 6 bases left between them. The CDR3 DNA is TGTGCCAGCAGCTTAGTAGGGGTGAACACTGAAGCTTTCTTT. Protein sequence: CASSLVGVNTEAFF.

This chain joins TRBV29-1 and TRBJ1-1, with D unresolved. Between the trimmed V and J ends, which lost 3 bases and 1 base, there was a span of 6 bases. Germline V gene sequence: CDR1 SQVTM, CDR2 ANQGSEA. The CDR3 length is 12 residues. In nucleotides, the CDR3 is TGCAGCGTTGATCGCGGGAACACTGAAGCTTTCTTT. Its translation: CSVDRGNTEAFF.

The genes are TRBV30 and TRBJ1-2; TRBD1 agrees at 7 bases. The CDR3 is 13 amino acids. Germline loops: CDR1 GTSNPN, CDR2 SVGIG (reference sequence). The junction had 5 bases not matched to a gene; V was cut back by 1 base and J by 6 bases. In nucleotides, the CDR3 is TGTGCCTGGAGTGCGACAGGGTATAATGGCTACACCTTC. Its protein is CAWSATGYNGYTF.